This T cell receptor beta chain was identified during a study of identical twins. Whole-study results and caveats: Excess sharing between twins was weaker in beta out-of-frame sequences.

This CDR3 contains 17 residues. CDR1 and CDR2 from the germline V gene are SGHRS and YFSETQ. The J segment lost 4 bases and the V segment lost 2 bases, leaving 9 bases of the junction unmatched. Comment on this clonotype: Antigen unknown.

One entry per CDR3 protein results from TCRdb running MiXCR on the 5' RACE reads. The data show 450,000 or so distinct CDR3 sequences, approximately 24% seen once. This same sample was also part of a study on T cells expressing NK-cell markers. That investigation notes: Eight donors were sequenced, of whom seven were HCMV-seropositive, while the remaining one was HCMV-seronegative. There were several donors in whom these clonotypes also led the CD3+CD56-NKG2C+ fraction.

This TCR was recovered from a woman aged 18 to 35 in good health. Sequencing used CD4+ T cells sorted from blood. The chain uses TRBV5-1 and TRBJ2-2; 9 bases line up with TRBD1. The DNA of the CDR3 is TGCGCCAGCAGCTTTACAGCGGGACAGGGCAGCACCGGGGAGCTGTTTTTT. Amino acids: CASSFTAGQGSTGELFF.